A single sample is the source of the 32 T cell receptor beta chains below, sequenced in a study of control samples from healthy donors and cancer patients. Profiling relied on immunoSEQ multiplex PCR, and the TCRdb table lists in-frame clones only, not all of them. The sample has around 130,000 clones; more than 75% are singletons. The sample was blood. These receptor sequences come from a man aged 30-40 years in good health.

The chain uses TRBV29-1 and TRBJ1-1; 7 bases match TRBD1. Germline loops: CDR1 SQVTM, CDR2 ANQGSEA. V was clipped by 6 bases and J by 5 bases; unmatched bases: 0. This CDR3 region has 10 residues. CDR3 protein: CSVRGTEAFF. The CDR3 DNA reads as TGCAGCGTCAGGGGGACTGAAGCTTTCTTT. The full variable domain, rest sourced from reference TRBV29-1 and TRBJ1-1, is SAVISQKPSRDICQRGTSLTIQCQVDSQVTMMFWYRQQPGQSLTLIATANQGSEATYESGFVIDKFPISRPNLTFSTLTVSNMSPEDSSIYLCSVRGTEAFFGQGTRLTVV.

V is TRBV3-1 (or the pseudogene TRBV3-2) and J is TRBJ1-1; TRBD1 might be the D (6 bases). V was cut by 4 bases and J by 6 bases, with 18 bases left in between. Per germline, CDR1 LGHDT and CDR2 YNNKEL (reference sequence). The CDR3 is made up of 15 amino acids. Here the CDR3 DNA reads TGTGCCAGCAGCCCCAGGGAGGGGGTTGAGGCTGAAGCTTTCTTT. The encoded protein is CASSPREGVEAEAFF.

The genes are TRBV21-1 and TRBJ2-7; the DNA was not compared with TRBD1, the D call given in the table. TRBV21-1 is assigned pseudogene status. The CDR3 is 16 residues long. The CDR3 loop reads CASSLDRGRGSYEQYF. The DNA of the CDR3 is TGTGCCAGCAGCCTCGACAGGGGGCGCGGGTCCTACGAGCAGTACTTC.

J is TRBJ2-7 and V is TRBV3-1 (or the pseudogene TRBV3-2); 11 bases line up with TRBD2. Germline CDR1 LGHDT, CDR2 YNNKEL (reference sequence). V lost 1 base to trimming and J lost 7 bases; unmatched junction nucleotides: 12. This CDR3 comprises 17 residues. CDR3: CASSQGTGLAGTGEQYF. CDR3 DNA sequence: TGTGCCAGCAGCCAAGGAACTGGACTAGCGGGTACGGGGGAGCAGTACTTC.

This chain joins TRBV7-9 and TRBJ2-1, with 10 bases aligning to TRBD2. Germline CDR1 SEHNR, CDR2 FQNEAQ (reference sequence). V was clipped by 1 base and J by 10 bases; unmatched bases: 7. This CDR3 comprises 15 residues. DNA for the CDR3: TGTGCCAGCAGCTTAGAAAAGGGACTAGCGACGGAGCAGTTCTTC. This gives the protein CASSLEKGLATEQFF.

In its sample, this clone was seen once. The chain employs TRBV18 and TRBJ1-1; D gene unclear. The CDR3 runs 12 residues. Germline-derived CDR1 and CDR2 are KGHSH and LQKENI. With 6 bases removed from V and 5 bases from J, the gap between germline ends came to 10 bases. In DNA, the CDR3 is TGTGCCAGCTCCCGGGAAACAACTGAAGCTTTCTTT. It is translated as CASSRETTEAFF.

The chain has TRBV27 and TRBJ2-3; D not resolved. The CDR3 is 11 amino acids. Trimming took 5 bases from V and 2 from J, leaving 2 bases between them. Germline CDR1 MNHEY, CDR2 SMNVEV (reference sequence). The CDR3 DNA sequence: TGTGCCAGCAGTACCACAGATACGCAGTATTTT. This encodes CASSTTDTQYF.

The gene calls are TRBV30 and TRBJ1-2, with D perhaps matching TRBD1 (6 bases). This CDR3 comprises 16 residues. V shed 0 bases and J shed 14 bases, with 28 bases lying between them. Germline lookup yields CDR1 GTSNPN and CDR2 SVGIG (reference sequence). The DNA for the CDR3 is TGTGCCTGGAGTGTTCAACAGGGCTTTGTGGGTTCCGAAGATACCTTC. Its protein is CAWSVQQGFVGSEDTF. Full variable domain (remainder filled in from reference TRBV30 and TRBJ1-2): SQTIHQWPATLVQPVGSPLSLECTVEGTSNPNLYWYRQAAGRGLQLLFYSVGIGQISSEVPQNLSASRPQDRQFILSSKKLLLSDSGFYLCAWSVQQGFVGSEDTFGSGTRLTVV.

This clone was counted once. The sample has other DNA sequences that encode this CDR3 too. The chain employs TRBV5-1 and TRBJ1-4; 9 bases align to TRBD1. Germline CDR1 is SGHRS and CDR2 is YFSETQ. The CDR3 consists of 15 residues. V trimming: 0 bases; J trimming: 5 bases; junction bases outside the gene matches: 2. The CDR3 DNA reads TGCGCCAGCAGCTTGGTCGGGACAGGGAATGAAAAACTGTTTTTT. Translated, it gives CASSLVGTGNEKLFF.

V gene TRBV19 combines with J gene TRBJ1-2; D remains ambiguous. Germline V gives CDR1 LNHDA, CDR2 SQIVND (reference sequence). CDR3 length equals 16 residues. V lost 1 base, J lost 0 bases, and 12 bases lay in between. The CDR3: CASSIGAAASNYGYTF. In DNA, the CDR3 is TGTGCCAGTAGTATAGGGGCGGCAGCATCTAACTATGGCTACACCTTC.

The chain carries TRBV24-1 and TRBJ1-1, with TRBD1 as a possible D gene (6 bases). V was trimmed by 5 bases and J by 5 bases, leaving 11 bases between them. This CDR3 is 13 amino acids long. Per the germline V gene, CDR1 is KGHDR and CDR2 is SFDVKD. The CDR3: CATSAQGGTEAFF. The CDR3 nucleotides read TGTGCCACCAGTGCACAGGGAGGAACTGAAGCTTTCTTT.

The CDR3: CASSESWGRGNQPQHF. In DNA, the CDR3 is TGCGCCAGCAGTGAGTCCTGGGGAAGAGGCAATCAGCCCCAGCATTTT. The V and J genes are TRBV10-2 and TRBJ1-5; D remains unclear. CDR1 is WSHSY and CDR2 is SAAADI in the germline V gene. Between the trimmed V and J ends, which lost 0 bases and 2 bases, there was a span of 11 bases. The CDR3 consists of 16 residues.

CDR3 DNA: TGTGCCATCAGTGGGGGGGAGAAGCCCCTCCACTTT. As protein: CAISGGEKPLHF. The chain recombines TRBV10-3 with TRBJ1-6; TRBD1 is a possible D gene (5 bases). V lost 4 bases and J 13 bases, leaving 11 bases between the germline ends. Germline assignment: CDR1 ENHRY and CDR2 SYGVKD. CDR3 size: 12 residues.

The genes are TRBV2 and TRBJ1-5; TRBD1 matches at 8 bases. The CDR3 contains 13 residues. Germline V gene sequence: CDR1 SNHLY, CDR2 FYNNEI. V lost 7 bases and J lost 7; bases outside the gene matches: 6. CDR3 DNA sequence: TGTGCCAGCATCCAGGGGGCAGGACAGCCCCAGCATTTT. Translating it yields CASIQGAGQPQHF.

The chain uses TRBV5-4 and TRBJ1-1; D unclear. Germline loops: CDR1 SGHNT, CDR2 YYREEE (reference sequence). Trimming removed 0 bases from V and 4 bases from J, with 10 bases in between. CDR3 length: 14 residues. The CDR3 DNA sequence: TGTGCCAGCAGCTTGGGACCGGCCAGCACTGAAGCTTTCTTT. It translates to CASSLGPASTEAFF.

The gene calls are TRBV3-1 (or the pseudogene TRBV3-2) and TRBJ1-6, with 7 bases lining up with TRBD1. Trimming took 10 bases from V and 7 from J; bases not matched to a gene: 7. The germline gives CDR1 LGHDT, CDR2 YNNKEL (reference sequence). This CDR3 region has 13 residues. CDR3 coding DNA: TGTGCCACCAAGGGCAGGGGGAATTCACCCCTCCACTTT. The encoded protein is CATKGRGNSPLHF.

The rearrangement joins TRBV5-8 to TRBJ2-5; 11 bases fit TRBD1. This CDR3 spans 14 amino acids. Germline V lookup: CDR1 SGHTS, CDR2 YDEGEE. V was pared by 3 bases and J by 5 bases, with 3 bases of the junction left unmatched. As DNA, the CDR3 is TGTGCCAGCAGCTACGGGACAGGGGGGGAGACCCAGTACTTC. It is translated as CASSYGTGGETQYF.

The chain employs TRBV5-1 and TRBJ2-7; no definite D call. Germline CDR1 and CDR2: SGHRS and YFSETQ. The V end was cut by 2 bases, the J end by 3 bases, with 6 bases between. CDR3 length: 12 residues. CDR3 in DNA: TGCGCCAGCAGCTTAGGCGGCTACGAGCAGTACTTC. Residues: CASSLGGYEQYF.

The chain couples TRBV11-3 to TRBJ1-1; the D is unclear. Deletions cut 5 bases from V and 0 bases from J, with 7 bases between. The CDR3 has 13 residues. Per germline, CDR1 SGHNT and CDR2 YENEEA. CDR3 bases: TGTGCCAGCAGCGATAATATGAACACTGAAGCTTTCTTT. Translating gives CASSDNMNTEAFF.

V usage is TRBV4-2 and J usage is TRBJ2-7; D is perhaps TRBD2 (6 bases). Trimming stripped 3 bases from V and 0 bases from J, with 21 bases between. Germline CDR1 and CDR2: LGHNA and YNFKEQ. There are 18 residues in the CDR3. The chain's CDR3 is CASSHPLGEEFSSYEQYF. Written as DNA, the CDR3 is TGTGCCAGCAGCCACCCCCTAGGGGAGGAGTTTAGCTCCTACGAGCAGTACTTC.

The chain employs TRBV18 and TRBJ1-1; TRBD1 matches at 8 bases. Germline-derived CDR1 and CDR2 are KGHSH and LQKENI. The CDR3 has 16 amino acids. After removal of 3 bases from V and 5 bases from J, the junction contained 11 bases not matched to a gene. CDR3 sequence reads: CASSPRTDRAGTEAFF. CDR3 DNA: TGTGCCAGCTCACCGAGAACGGACAGGGCGGGAACTGAAGCTTTCTTT.

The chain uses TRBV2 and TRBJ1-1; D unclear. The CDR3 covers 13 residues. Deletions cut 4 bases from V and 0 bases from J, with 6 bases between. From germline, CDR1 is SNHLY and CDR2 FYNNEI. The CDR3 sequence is CASSGRLNTEAFF. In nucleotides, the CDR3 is TGTGCCAGCAGTGGACGGTTGAACACTGAAGCTTTCTTT.

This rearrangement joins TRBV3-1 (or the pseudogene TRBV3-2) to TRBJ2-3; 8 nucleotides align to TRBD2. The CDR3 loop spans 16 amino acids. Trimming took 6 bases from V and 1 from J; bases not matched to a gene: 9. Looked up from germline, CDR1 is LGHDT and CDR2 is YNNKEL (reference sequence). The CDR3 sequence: CASSRHGRGGTDTQYF. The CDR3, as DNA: TGTGCCAGCAGTCGCCACGGGCGGGGGGGCACAGATACGCAGTATTTT.

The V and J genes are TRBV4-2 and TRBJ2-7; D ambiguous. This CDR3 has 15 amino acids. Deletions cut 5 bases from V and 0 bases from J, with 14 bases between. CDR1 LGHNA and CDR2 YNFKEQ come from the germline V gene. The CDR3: CASSSRADSSYEQYF. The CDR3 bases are TGTGCCAGCAGCTCTCGGGCCGATAGCTCCTACGAGCAGTACTTC.

CDR3 in amino acids: CASSSRTLLGANTEAFF. The CDR3 DNA follows: TGTGCCAGCAGCTCGCGGACTCTCCTTGGGGCAAACACTGAAGCTTTCTTT. The chain couples TRBV9 to TRBJ1-1; possible D gene TRBD1, 5 bases. V lost 4 bases and J lost 2, with 21 bases in between. CDR1 and CDR2 from the germline V gene are SGDLS and YYNGEE. The CDR3 extends over 17 amino acids.

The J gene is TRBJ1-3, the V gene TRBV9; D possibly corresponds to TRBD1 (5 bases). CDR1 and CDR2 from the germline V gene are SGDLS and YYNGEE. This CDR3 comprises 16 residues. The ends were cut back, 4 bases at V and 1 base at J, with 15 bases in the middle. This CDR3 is CASSRGPQFSGNTIYF. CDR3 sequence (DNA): TGTGCCAGCAGCCGGGGCCCACAGTTTTCTGGAAACACCATATATTTT.

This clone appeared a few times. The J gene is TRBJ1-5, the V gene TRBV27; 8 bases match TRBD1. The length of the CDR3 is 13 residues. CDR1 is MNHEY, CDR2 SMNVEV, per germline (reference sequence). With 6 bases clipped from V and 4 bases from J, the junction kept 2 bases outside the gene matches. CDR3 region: CASSRTGNQPQHF. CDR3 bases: TGTGCCAGCAGCCGGACAGGGAATCAGCCCCAGCATTTT.

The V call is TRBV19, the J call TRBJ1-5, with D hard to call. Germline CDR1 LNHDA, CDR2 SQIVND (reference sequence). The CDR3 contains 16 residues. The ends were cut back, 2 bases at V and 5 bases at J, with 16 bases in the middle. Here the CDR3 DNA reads TGTGCCAGTAGTATAAGCGGACCCAGAGGCGATCAGCCCCAGCATTTT. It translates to CASSISGPRGDQPQHF.

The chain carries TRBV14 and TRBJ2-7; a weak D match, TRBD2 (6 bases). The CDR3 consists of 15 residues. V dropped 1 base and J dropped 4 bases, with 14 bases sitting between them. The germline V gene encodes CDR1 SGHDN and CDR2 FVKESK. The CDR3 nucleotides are TGTGCCAGCAGCCAAGGCCTAGCGAGGACTTACGAGCAGTACTTC. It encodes CASSQGLARTYEQYF.

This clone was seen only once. CDR3 amino acids: CASSLQNEQFF. The DNA for the CDR3 is TGTGCCAGCAGCTTACAGAATGAGCAGTTCTTC. The rearrangement uses TRBV11-3 and TRBJ2-1, with D uncertain. The CDR3 loop spans 11 amino acids. Germline V gene lookup returns CDR1 SGHNT and CDR2 YENEEA. V lost 2 bases and J 7 bases, leaving 3 bases between the germline ends.

CDR3 protein: CASSLTGIGSPLHF. The CDR3, as DNA: TGTGCCAGCAGCCTTACAGGGATCGGGTCACCCCTCCACTTT. This chain uses TRBV3-1 (or the pseudogene TRBV3-2) with TRBJ1-6; tentative D call: TRBD1 (6 bases). The V end was cut by 4 bases, the J end by 10 bases, with 14 bases between. Germline loops: CDR1 LGHDT, CDR2 YNNKEL (reference sequence). The CDR3 runs 14 residues.

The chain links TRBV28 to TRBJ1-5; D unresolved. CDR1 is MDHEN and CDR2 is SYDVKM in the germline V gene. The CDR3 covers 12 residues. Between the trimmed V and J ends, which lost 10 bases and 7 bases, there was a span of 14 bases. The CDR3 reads CAIDTSGQPQHF. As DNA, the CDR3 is TGTGCCATTGACACGTCAGGACAGCCCCAGCATTTT.